This entry describes one TCR beta chain. What antigen it recognizes has not been identified. Base qualities are missing; no much larger clone stands one base away. TCRbeta CDR3 regions were amplified from genomic DNA using the immunoSEQ Assay, a bias-controlled multiplex PCR. Regarding the original processing steps: The number of nucleated cells in each sample was estimated by amplification of reference gene primers within the assay. Sequence reads were collapsed and filtered to measure the absolute abundance of every unique TCRbeta CDR3 rearrangement. For each sample, productive Simpson clonality was calculated as the square root of Simpson's diversity index across productive rearrangements. This immuneACCESS table, as held by TCRdb, lists in-frame sequences with V and J called but not all clones. Of the missing ones, under half trace to an unresolved V gene in checked studies; the others have no known cause. That table furnishes V, J and clone size, whereas the DNA furnished D and trimming. The sample table holds fewer than 90,000 clones, of which 70% to 90% were seen once. The ten largest clonotypes hold around 3.9% of the sample.

Each collaborating institution followed its own protocols to collect whole blood in K2EDTA tubes. For TCRbeta analysis, collaborators shipped samples in one of three forms: frozen whole blood, isolated PBMCs, or DNA extracted from either of those sample types. The data stem from a study of blood T cell repertoires in COVID-19 (dated by TCRdb to 2018 to 2021). Background for the entire study: Samples covering the acute and convalescent phases of COVID-19 were provided by collaborators in the United States, Italy and Spain. The prospective study material was composed of cDNA or gDNA derived from T cells, B-cell-depleted T cells, or PBMCs. The dataset comprised deeply sampled blood TCRbeta repertoires from subjects exposed to, actively infected with, or recovered from COVID-19. The repertoires were released in a freely available public database intended as a resource for research on the immune response to SARS-CoV-2. Samples came from the ongoing ImmuneRACE study (first 160 participants) plus 1,254 subjects from 6 global collaborators. Nearly every sample came with metadata listing a de-identified subject ID, COVID-19 status, age in years and sex. Where HLA class I and class II types were available, the types were taken from metadata supplied by the sample provider, not from assay-based typing.

Overall study results and their limits: Clinical and demographic metadata were provided uncurated, with the amount varying by source and participant.

V is cut back by 6 bases and J by 1 base, with 7 bases in the junction unmatched. CDR1 and CDR2, per the germline V gene (reference sequence), are MNHNY and SVGAGI. From its cysteine to its phenylalanine, the CDR3 spans 15 amino acids. CDR3 DNA is the only sequence kept; it has 45 bases, read in frame from the first base. Rearrangement joined TRBV6-6 to TRBJ2-7, with 9 junctional bases fitting TRBD1. The source of this sequence is a man in his 70s with active COVID-19. The sample taken for sequencing was peripheral blood. The DNA sequence reads TGTGCCAGCAGCCGGGCCGGGACAGGGTCCTACGAGCAGTACTTC. Translated, this is CASSRAGTGSYEQYF.